This TCR beta chain was sequenced during a study of technical replicates of blood from a handful of donors. The method was immunoSEQ multiplex PCR; TCRdb's version includes in-frame clones alone and lacks a portion of them. The sample lists 13,000 to 15,000 clones; about four fifths were seen once. Germline assignment: CDR1 SNHLY and CDR2 FYNNEI. This CDR3 contains 11 residues. V lost 7 bases, J lost 3 bases, and 7 bases lay in between. The sequencing sample was made of PBMCs. This chain joins TRBV2 and TRBJ2-7, with D unclear. The sequence was collected from a human donor in good health. The CDR3 DNA sequence: TGTGCCAGCACCCTCCTCTACGAGCAGTACTTC. This encodes CASTLLYEQYF.